Listed below are T cell receptor beta chains from one sample, sequenced in a study of CD8 T cells in Susac syndrome. MiXCR, applied by TCRdb to the immunoSEQ multiplex PCR reads, yields one record per CDR3 protein. Here the sample spans roughly 89,000 distinct CDR3 sequences, around 96% being singletons. The source material was CD8+ T cells from PBMCs. Receptors originate from a human donor with Susac syndrome. Both conserved end residues are part of each CDR3. The D gene is left open where the match is weak. Clone size appears in some rows only: once, few, many, or a class for an expanded clone.

clone_size: -; j_call: TRBJ2-5; d_call: -; v_call: TRBV9; cdr3_nt: TGTGCCAGCAGCGTGGGTCTAGGAGGGACAGAGACCCAGTACTTC; cdr3_aa: CASSVGLGGTETQYF
clone_size: -; j_call: TRBJ2-3; d_call: TRBD1; v_call: TRBV6-2/TRBV6-3; cdr3_nt: TGTGCCAGCGATTACCCCCCGGGACAGACAGATACGCAGTATTTT; cdr3_aa: CASDYPPGQTDTQYF
clone_size: -; j_call: TRBJ1-2; d_call: TRBD1; v_call: TRBV15; cdr3_nt: TGTGCCACCAGCTCGACAGGGAACTATGGCTACACCTTC; cdr3_aa: CATSSTGNYGYTF
clone_size: once; j_call: TRBJ2-3; d_call: -; v_call: TRBV6-5; cdr3_nt: TGTGCCAGCAGTTACGTTCAGGACACAGATACGCAGTATTTT; cdr3_aa: CASSYVQDTDTQYF
clone_size: -; j_call: TRBJ2-6; d_call: -; v_call: TRBV5-6; cdr3_nt: TGTGCCAGCAGCTTGGACGGAGCTTGGGCCAACGTCCTGACTTTC; cdr3_aa: CASSLDGAWANVLTF
clone_size: -; j_call: TRBJ1-1; d_call: TRBD1; v_call: TRBV28; cdr3_nt: TGTGCCAGCACAAAACGGGACAGCTTGAACACTGAAGCTTTCTTT; cdr3_aa: CASTKRDSLNTEAFF
clone_size: -; j_call: TRBJ2-1; d_call: -; v_call: TRBV3-1; cdr3_nt: TGTGCCAGCAGCCAAAAAGTAGGGGGGTACAATGAGCAGTTCTTC; cdr3_aa: CASSQKVGGYNEQFF
clone_size: once; j_call: TRBJ2-1; d_call: -; v_call: TRBV29-1; cdr3_nt: TGCAGCGTTGAAGGCGGGAAGTCCTACAATGAGCAGTTCTTC; cdr3_aa: CSVEGGKSYNEQFF
clone_size: -; j_call: TRBJ1-6; d_call: -; v_call: TRBV4-3; cdr3_nt: TGCGCCAGCAGCCAAGATTCGGAGGGCGGGTCCGATAATTCACCCCTCCACTTT; cdr3_aa: CASSQDSEGGSDNSPLHF
clone_size: -; j_call: TRBJ1-5; d_call: -; v_call: TRBV20-1; cdr3_nt: TGCAGTGCTAGAGTAGCGGGGACTGGGCCAAACCGGCAACAGCCCCAGCATTTT; cdr3_aa: CSARVAGTGPNRQQPQHF
clone_size: -; j_call: TRBJ2-5; d_call: TRBD1; v_call: TRBV7-9; cdr3_nt: TGTGCCAGCACCTCCTCCGCCGGGACAGGGAAAGAGACCCAGTACTTC; cdr3_aa: CASTSSAGTGKETQYF
clone_size: -; j_call: TRBJ1-5; d_call: -; v_call: TRBV5-6; cdr3_nt: TGTGCCAGCAGCTTGGCAGCGGGGCAGCCCCAGCATTTT; cdr3_aa: CASSLAAGQPQHF
clone_size: -; j_call: TRBJ1-6; d_call: TRBD1; v_call: TRBV20-1; cdr3_nt: TGCAGTGCCTCAATGGGACAGGGCTCTTATTCACCCCTCCACTTT; cdr3_aa: CSASMGQGSYSPLHF
clone_size: -; j_call: TRBJ2-1; d_call: -; v_call: TRBV5-8; cdr3_nt: TGTGCCAGCAGCTTCTTGACAGGCAATGAGCAGTTCTTC; cdr3_aa: CASSFLTGNEQFF